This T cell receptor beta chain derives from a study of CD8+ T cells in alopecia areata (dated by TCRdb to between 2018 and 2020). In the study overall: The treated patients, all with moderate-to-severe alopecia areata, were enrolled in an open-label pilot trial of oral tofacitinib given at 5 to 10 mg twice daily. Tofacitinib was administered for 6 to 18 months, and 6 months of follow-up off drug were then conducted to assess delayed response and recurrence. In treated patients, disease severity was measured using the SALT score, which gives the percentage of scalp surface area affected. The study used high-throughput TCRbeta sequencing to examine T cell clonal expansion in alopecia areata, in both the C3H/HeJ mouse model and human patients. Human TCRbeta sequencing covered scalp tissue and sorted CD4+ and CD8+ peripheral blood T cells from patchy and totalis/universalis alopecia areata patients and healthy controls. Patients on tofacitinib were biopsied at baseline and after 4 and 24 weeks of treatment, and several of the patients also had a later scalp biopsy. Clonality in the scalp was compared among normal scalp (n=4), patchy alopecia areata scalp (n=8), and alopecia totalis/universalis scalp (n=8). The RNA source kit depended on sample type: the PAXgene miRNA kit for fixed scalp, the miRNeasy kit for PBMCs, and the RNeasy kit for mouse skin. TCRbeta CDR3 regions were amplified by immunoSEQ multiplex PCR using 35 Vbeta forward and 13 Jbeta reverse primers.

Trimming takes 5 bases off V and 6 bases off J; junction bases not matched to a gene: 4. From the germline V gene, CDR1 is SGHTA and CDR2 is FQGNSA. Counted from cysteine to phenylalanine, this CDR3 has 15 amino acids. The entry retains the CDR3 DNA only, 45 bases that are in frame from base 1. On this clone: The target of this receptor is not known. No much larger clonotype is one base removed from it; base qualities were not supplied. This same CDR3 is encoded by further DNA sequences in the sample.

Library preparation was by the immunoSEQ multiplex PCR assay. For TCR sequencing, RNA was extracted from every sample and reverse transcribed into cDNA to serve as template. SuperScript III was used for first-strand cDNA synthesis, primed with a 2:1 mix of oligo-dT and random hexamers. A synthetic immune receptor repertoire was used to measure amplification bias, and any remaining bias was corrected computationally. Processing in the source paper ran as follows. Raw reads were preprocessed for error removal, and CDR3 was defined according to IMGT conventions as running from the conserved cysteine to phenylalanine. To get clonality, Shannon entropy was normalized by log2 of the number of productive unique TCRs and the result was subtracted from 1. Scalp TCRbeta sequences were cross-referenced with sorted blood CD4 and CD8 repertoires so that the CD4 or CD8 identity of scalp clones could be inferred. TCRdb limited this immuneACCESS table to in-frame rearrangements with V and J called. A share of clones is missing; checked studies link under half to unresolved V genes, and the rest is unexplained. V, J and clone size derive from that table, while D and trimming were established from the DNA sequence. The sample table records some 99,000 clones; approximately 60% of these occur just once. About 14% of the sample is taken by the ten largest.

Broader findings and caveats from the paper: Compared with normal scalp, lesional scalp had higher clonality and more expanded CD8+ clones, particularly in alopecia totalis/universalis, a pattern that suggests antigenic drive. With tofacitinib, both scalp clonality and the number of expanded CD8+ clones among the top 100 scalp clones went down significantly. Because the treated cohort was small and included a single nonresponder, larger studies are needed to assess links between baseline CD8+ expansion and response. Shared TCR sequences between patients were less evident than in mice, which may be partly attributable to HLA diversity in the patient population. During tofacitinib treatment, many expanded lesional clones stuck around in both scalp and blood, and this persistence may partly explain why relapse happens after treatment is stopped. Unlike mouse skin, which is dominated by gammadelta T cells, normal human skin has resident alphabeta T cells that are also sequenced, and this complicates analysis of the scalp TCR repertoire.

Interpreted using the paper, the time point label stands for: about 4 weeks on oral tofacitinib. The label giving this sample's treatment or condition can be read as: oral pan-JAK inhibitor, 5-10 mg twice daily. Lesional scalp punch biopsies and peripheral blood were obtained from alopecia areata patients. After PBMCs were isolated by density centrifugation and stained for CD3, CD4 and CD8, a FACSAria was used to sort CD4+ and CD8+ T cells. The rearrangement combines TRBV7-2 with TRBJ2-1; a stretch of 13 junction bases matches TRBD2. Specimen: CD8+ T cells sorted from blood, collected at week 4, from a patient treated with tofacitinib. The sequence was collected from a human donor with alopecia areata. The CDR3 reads CASSPGLAGANEQFF. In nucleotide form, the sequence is TGTGCCAGCAGCCCAGGACTAGCGGGAGCCAATGAGCAGTTCTTC.